One sample yielded the 27 T cell receptor beta chains listed below, sequenced in a study of preoperative IRX-2 immunotherapy in early breast cancer. The sample's treatment: preoperative locoregional IRX-2 cytokine immunotherapy. The table came from immunoSEQ multiplex PCR; TCRdb's copy has only in-frame clones and leaves some out. This sample has roughly 43,000 clones, with about 94% found just once. Here the sequenced sample was tumor tissue, taken after IRX-2 immunotherapy. These TCRs come from a human donor with breast cancer.

The table lists this clone with a count of one. This CDR3 reads CASSYSDREEGYEQYF. As DNA, the CDR3 is TGTGCCAGCAGTTACTCGGACAGGGAGGAGGGCTACGAGCAGTACTTC. The chain has TRBV6-5 and TRBJ2-7; 8 bases agree with TRBD1. CDR3 size: 16 residues. Germline trimming cut 0 bases from V and 3 bases from J; bases unmatched to any gene: 7. The germline gives CDR1 MNHEY, CDR2 SVGAGI.

This chain links TRBV11-3 with TRBJ2-5; 8 nucleotides agree with TRBD1. Germline V gene data show CDR1 as SGHNT and CDR2 as YENEEA. V shed 1 base, J shed 0 bases, and the junction held 1 base outside the gene matches. The CDR3 has 15 residues. CDR3 DNA sequence: TGTGCCAGCAGCTTAGGACAGGGGTACCAAGAGACCCAGTACTTC. Translating it yields CASSLGQGYQETQYF.

The V call is TRBV4-3, the J call TRBJ2-7; TRBD1 matches at 8 bases. CDR3 size: 15 residues. The germline CDR1 and CDR2 sequences are LGHNA and YSLEER. J was trimmed by 2 bases and V by 4 bases; bases with no gene match: 7. CDR3 coding DNA: TGCGCCAGCAGCCGGGAGACAGGGGCGACCTACGAGCAGTACTTC. This translates into CASSRETGATYEQYF.

The V and J genes are TRBV5-1 and TRBJ2-7; 7 nucleotides match TRBD1. Germline values: CDR1 SGHRS, CDR2 YFSETQ. Germline trimming cut 2 bases from V and 4 bases from J; bases unmatched to any gene: 12. The CDR3 is 16 amino acids. CDR3: CASSFSGGHRGYEQYF. The CDR3 bases are TGCGCCAGCAGCTTTTCGGGTGGCCACAGGGGTTACGAGCAGTACTTC.

This chain uses TRBV29-1 with TRBJ1-5, with D perhaps TRBD1 (6 bases). This CDR3 is built from 12 residues. Germline lookup yields CDR1 SQVTM and CDR2 ANQGSEA. Trimming removed 4 bases from V and 6 bases from J, with 10 bases in between. CDR3 protein: CSVGTAGQPQHF. Here the CDR3 DNA reads TGCAGCGTTGGGACAGCGGGTCAGCCCCAGCATTTT.

The chain couples TRBV7-9 to TRBJ2-7; TRBD1 agrees at 10 bases. V lost 1 base and J lost 6; bases outside the gene matches: 3. The CDR3 is 14 amino acids. CDR1 and CDR2 (germline): SEHNR, FQNEAQ (reference sequence). The CDR3 protein is CASSLGGQGSEQYF. The CDR3 DNA is TGTGCCAGCAGCTTAGGGGGACAGGGGTCCGAGCAGTACTTC.

The chain links TRBV6-6 to TRBJ1-4; no clear D gene. The V end lost 9 bases, the J end lost 0 bases, and 17 bases lay between the germline ends. The CDR3 extends over 16 amino acids. Germline V gene data show CDR1 as MNHNY and CDR2 as SVGAGI (reference sequence). The CDR3 DNA reads as TGTGCCAGTCATCGGGGTCGACTTACAACTAATGAAAAACTGTTTTTT. Residues: CASHRGRLTTNEKLFF.

The gene calls are TRBV7-2 and TRBJ1-3; no clear D gene. CDR1 and CDR2 from the germline V gene are SGHTA and FQGNSA. The germline V and J ends were trimmed by 4 bases and 2 bases, with 9 bases remaining between them. The CDR3 is made up of 14 amino acids. The CDR3 spells CASSSSGAGNTIYF. The CDR3 nucleotides read TGTGCCAGCAGCTCGTCCGGGGCTGGAAACACCATATATTTT.

V is TRBV28 and J is TRBJ1-6; D might be TRBD1 (6 bases). The CDR3 is 15 residues long. Trimming took off 5 bases at V and 7 bases at J, with 15 bases between the two ends. Looked up from germline, CDR1 is MDHEN and CDR2 is SYDVKM. For the CDR3, the DNA is TGTGCCAGCAGTACATTAGCCAGGGGCAATTCACCCCTCCACTTT. Residues: CASSTLARGNSPLHF.

In this sample, this clone turned up once. The chain employs TRBV4-2 and TRBJ1-4; possible D gene TRBD1, 5 bases. CDR3 length: 16 amino acids. Trimming removed 4 bases from V and 4 bases from J, with 16 bases in between. Germline CDR1 reads LGHNA; CDR2 reads YNFKEQ. DNA of the CDR3: TGTGCCAGCAGCCTTAAGGCGACAGTAGATAATGAAAAACTGTTTTTT. It translates to CASSLKATVDNEKLFF.

The chain is built from TRBV28 and TRBJ2-5; 12 bases match TRBD2. CDR1 MDHEN and CDR2 SYDVKM come from the germline V gene. The CDR3 is 17 residues long. J lost 5 bases, V lost 5 bases, and 12 bases had no gene match. CDR3 sequence reads: CASSNHETSGRRETQYF. CDR3 sequence (DNA): TGTGCCAGCAGTAACCATGAGACTAGCGGGAGACGGGAGACCCAGTACTTC.

This chain joins TRBV6-5 and TRBJ2-1; D is undetermined. V lost 7 bases and J 9 bases, leaving 16 bases between the germline ends. This CDR3 contains 13 residues. Germline CDR1 and CDR2: MNHEY and SVGAGI. CDR3 coding DNA: TGTGCCAGCAAAGACCTAGATTATAGTGAGCAGTTCTTC. Encoded protein: CASKDLDYSEQFF.

The chain couples TRBV2 to TRBJ1-1; D possibly corresponds to TRBD1 (5 bases). Germline lookup yields CDR1 SNHLY and CDR2 FYNNEI. With 8 bases removed from V and 0 bases from J, the gap between germline ends came to 10 bases. CDR3 size: 13 residues. CDR3 nucleotide sequence: TGTGCCAGCGGTAGACAGATGAACACTGAAGCTTTCTTT. Amino acid sequence: CASGRQMNTEAFF.

V and J are TRBV9 and TRBJ2-1, with D uncertain. V lost 4 bases to trimming and J lost 0 bases, with 11 bases between them. This CDR3 contains 15 residues. Germline loops: CDR1 SGDLS, CDR2 YYNGEE. In nucleotides, the CDR3 is TGTGCCAGCAGCAAACGTCCACGCTCCTACAATGAGCAGTTCTTC. It is translated as CASSKRPRSYNEQFF.

The rearrangement links TRBV5-4 to TRBJ2-7; 8 bases are a match to TRBD1. This CDR3 contains 14 residues. Germline V lookup: CDR1 SGHNT, CDR2 YYREEE (reference sequence). V was pared by 4 bases and J by 4 bases, with 7 bases of the junction left unmatched. CDR3 bases: TGTGCCAGCAGCCTCGGACAGGGATCTTACGAGCAGTACTTC. Translation: CASSLGQGSYEQYF.

The J gene is TRBJ1-3, the V gene TRBV30; D not resolved. CDR3 length: 13 amino acids. V lost 4 bases and J lost 2, with 9 bases in between. Germline V lookup: CDR1 GTSNPN, CDR2 SVGIG (reference sequence). The CDR3 DNA reads TGTGCCTGGACCCCGGGCCCTGGAAACACCATATATTTT. Amino acids: CAWTPGPGNTIYF. Complete variable domain (other parts from reference TRBV30 and TRBJ1-3): SQTIHQWPATLVQPVGSPLSLECTVEGTSNPNLYWYRQAAGRGLQLLFYSVGIGQISSEVPQNLSASRPQDRQFILSSKKLLLSDSGFYLCAWTPGPGNTIYFGEGSWLTVV.

The gene calls are TRBV7-2 and TRBJ2-1; tentative D call: TRBD2 (6 bases). The CDR3 totals 15 residues. The germline gives CDR1 SGHTA, CDR2 FQGNSA. Trimming removed 5 bases from V and 7 bases from J, with 18 bases in between. The CDR3 sequence is CASSPLAIPGNEQFF. In DNA, the CDR3 is TGTGCCAGCAGCCCGCTAGCGATTCCTGGGAATGAGCAGTTCTTC.

The gene calls are TRBV18 and TRBJ2-3; no clear D. Germline CDR1 is KGHSH and CDR2 is LQKENI. V lost 6 bases to trimming and J lost 5 bases, with 12 bases between them. The CDR3 runs to 13 residues. The CDR3 loop reads CASSGVTGDTQYF. CDR3 DNA: TGTGCCAGCTCTGGGGTCACGGGAGATACGCAGTATTTT.

V usage is TRBV15 and J usage is TRBJ1-5; D call uncertain. This CDR3 has 13 residues. The germline CDR1 and CDR2 sequences are LNHNV and YYDKDF (reference sequence). The V end was cut by 5 bases, the J end by 5 bases, with 10 bases between. CDR3 protein: CATSSGWDQPQHF. Here the CDR3 DNA reads TGTGCCACCAGCTCGGGGTGGGATCAGCCCCAGCATTTT.

J is TRBJ2-2 and V is TRBV27; no reliable D call. V lost 2 bases and J 2 bases, leaving 9 bases between the germline ends. This CDR3 contains 15 residues. Germline V gene sequence: CDR1 MNHEY, CDR2 SMNVEV (reference sequence). The CDR3 sequence: CASSLGSVNTGELFF. CDR3 DNA: TGTGCCAGCAGTTTAGGCAGCGTAAACACCGGGGAGCTGTTTTTT.

This chain joins TRBV19 and TRBJ1-6; D is unclear. Germline V CDR1 and CDR2: LNHDA, SQIVND (reference sequence). Between the trimmed V and J ends, which lost 3 bases and 7 bases, there was a span of 7 bases. This CDR3 comprises 13 residues. The CDR3 DNA is TGTGCCAGTAGTATCCGGGAAAATTCACCCCTCCACTTT. This translates into CASSIRENSPLHF.

The genes are TRBV7-2 and TRBJ1-5; 9 positions agree with TRBD1. CDR1 SGHTA and CDR2 FQGNSA come from the germline V gene. J gave up 3 bases and V 4 bases, and 4 bases lay outside the gene matches. CDR3 length equals 15 residues. In DNA, the CDR3 is TGTGCCAGCAGCTCGACAGGGGGGTACAATCAGCCCCAGCATTTT. Protein sequence: CASSSTGGYNQPQHF.

V is TRBV27 and J is TRBJ1-2, with a tentative D call TRBD1 (6 bases). There are 15 residues in the CDR3. V gave up 4 bases and J gave up 8 bases, with 20 bases separating them. Germline CDR1 is MNHEY and CDR2 is SMNVEV (reference sequence). As DNA, the CDR3 is TGTGCCAGCAGTTGGGGCAGGGGAGCTGGGGGGGGCTACACCTTC. It codes for CASSWGRGAGGGYTF.

V usage is TRBV7-2 and J usage is TRBJ2-5, with D possibly matching TRBD2 (7 bases). In germline, CDR1 is SGHTA, CDR2 FQGNSA. V was pared by 4 bases and J by 5 bases, with 17 bases between. The CDR3 is made up of 15 amino acids. The CDR3 loop is CASSSPGAGEETQYF. The CDR3 DNA sequence: TGTGCCAGCAGCTCCCCGGGGGCGGGAGAGGAGACCCAGTACTTC.

The chain has TRBV19 and TRBJ1-2; 8 nucleotides match TRBD1. CDR3 length: 14 residues. CDR1 is LNHDA and CDR2 is SQIVND in the germline V gene (reference sequence). J was trimmed by 4 bases and V by 6 bases; bases with no gene match: 7. The CDR3 region has the DNA TGTGCCAGTAGGGGGACAGGTTATAGCTATGGCTACACCTTC. It yields the protein CASRGTGYSYGYTF.

The CDR3 is CATSPRQGVGGEQFF. The CDR3 DNA follows: TGTGCCACCAGCCCTCGACAGGGGGTCGGGGGTGAGCAGTTCTTC. The chain employs TRBV15 and TRBJ2-1, with 9 bases that match TRBD1. Germline CDR1 LNHNV, CDR2 YYDKDF (reference sequence). V trimming: 5 bases; J trimming: 9 bases; junction bases outside the gene matches: 11. The CDR3 has 15 amino acids. The complete variable domain, with remaining parts taken from reference TRBV15 and TRBJ2-1, reads DAMVIQNPRYQVTQFGKPVTLSCSQTLNHNVMYWYQQKSSQAPKLLFHYYDKDFNNEADTPDNFQSRRPNTSFCFLDIRSPGLGDTAMYLCATSPRQGVGGEQFFGPGTRLTVL.

The chain carries TRBV6-6 and TRBJ1-5; a possible D gene is TRBD1 (5 bases). In germline, CDR1 is MNHNY, CDR2 SVGAGI (reference sequence). V was trimmed by 2 bases and J by 6 bases, leaving 11 bases between them. The CDR3 has 14 amino acids. The CDR3 sequence: CASSYRAGRQPQHF. CDR3 coding DNA: TGTGCCAGCAGTTACCGCGCAGGGCGTCAGCCCCAGCATTTT.